Below, 18 T cell receptor beta chains from the same sample are listed, as sequenced in a study of human T cells and chemical hapten exposure. Time point specified: patch test 1, 2 weeks after DPC sensitization. Sample treatment: therapeutic diphenylcyclopropenone sensitization with weekly scalp DPC. TCRdb recomputed calls from the RACE reads with MiXCR, one row per CDR3 protein. The sample contains under 200,000 distinct CDR3 sequences, more than 14% of which appear only once. This specimen was whole blood, taken in connection with sensitization to the hapten diphenylcyclopropenone (DPC). The receptors derive from a woman aged 25 to 39 with alopecia areata. Some clones in this sample may be carry-over from other donors' samples.

This clonotype has only a few counts. The chain recombines TRBV11-3 with TRBJ2-1; D unclear. Germline V gene lookup returns CDR1 SGHNT and CDR2 YENEEA. Trimming pared 2 bases from V and 0 bases from J, leaving 11 bases between. The CDR3 sequence is 16 residues long. The CDR3 is CASSLLVGGSYNEQFF. The DNA for the CDR3 is TGTGCCAGCAGCTTACTGGTCGGCGGCTCCTACAATGAGCAGTTCTTC.

This clonotype came up many times. The J gene is TRBJ2-1, the V gene TRBV2; the D gene is possibly TRBD2 (5 bases). The CDR3 covers 15 residues. V was pared by 8 bases and J by 2 bases, with 16 bases between. The germline V gene encodes CDR1 SNHLY and CDR2 FYNNEI. CDR3 nucleotides: TGTGCCAGCTCCGCAGCTTCCGGGGCCTACAATGAGCAGTTCTTC. Its translation: CASSAASGAYNEQFF.

The chain recombines TRBV6-2 or TRBV6-3 with TRBJ2-7; the D is unclear. The CDR3 runs to 14 residues. With 4 bases removed from V and 0 bases from J, the gap between germline ends came to 10 bases. Germline assignment: CDR1 MNHEY and CDR2 SVGEGT. The CDR3 bases are TGTGCCAGCAGTTCCTTGATCGTCTCCTACGAGCAGTACTTC. It translates to CASSSLIVSYEQYF.

About this clonotype itself: A single base separates this from a much larger clone, so it may be a read error. The chain joins TRBV11-3 to TRBJ2-7, with 8 bases fitting TRBD1. Unmatched junction bases numbered 3, after V lost 5 bases and J lost 6 bases. The CDR3 has 12 amino acids. CDR1 and CDR2 (germline): SGHNT, YENEEA. The CDR3 protein is CASSRQGFEQYF. Written as DNA, the CDR3 is TGTGCCAGCAGCCGACAGGGGTTCGAGCAGTACTTC.

The chain employs TRBV30 and TRBJ2-7; TRBD2 matches 7 bases. The CDR3 is 11 amino acids. The V gene end was trimmed by 6 bases and the J gene end by 8 bases; junction bases not matched to a gene: 7. The germline V gene encodes CDR1 GTSNPN and CDR2 SVGIG (reference sequence). The CDR3 loop reads CACTSVYKQYF. The DNA for the CDR3 is TGTGCCTGTACTAGCGTATACAAGCAGTACTTC.

There are many counts of this clonotype. V and J are TRBV12-3 or TRBV12-4 and TRBJ1-1; weak D call: TRBD1 (6 bases). V lost 6 bases and J 3 bases, leaving 11 bases between the germline ends. The CDR3 spans 13 residues. CDR3 bases: TGTGCCAGCAGAGAAACAGGGTACACTGAAGCTTTCTTT. It translates to CASRETGYTEAFF.

A few counts support this clonotype. V is TRBV7-3 and J is TRBJ2-3; 8 bases map to TRBD2. The CDR3 totals 14 residues. Germline CDR1 SGHTA, CDR2 FQGTGA. The trim removed 5 bases at V and 4 bases at J, leaving 5 bases unmatched. CDR3 in DNA: TGTGCCAGCAGCCCGGGGACTAGTCCAGATACGCAGTATTTT. Residues: CASSPGTSPDTQYF.

V and J are TRBV6-6 and TRBJ1-1, with 7 bases that match TRBD1. This CDR3 comprises 17 residues. CDR1 MNHNY and CDR2 SVGAGI come from the germline V gene (reference sequence). V lost 1 base and J lost 0; bases outside the gene matches: 8. In DNA, the CDR3 is TGTGCCAGCAGTTACTTTCAGGGGACAGACATGAACACTGAAGCTTTCTTT. Protein: CASSYFQGTDMNTEAFF.

The chain is built from TRBV28 and TRBJ2-1; D gene unclear. CDR3 length equals 14 residues. Germline CDR1 MDHEN, CDR2 SYDVKM. V was cut by 3 bases and J by 0 bases, with 6 bases left in between. CDR3 coding DNA: TGTGCCAGCAGTTTTGCCCGCTCCTACAATGAGCAGTTCTTC. It codes for CASSFARSYNEQFF.

The CDR3 nucleotides read TGTGCCAGCAGACAAGTTGGGGTAGAGGTTGAAGCTTTCTTT. Amino acid sequence: CASRQVGVEVEAFF. The rearrangement links TRBV7-9 to TRBJ1-1; D unresolved. CDR1 SEHNR and CDR2 FQNEAQ come from the germline V gene (reference sequence). Deletions cut 6 bases from V and 7 bases from J, with 18 bases between. The CDR3 consists of 14 residues. Drawing the rest from reference TRBV7-9 and TRBJ1-1, the complete variable domain is DTGVSQNPRHKITKRGQNVTFRCDPISEHNRLYWYRQTLGQGPEFLTYFQNEAQLEKSRLLSDRFSAERPKGSFSTLEIQRTEQGDSAMYLCASRQVGVEVEAFFGQGTRLTVV.

This sequence joins TRBV6-1 and TRBJ1-5; D is uncertain. This CDR3 comprises 20 residues. Germline lookup yields CDR1 MNHNS and CDR2 SASEGT. V lost 2 bases and J 5 bases, leaving 28 bases between the germline ends. CDR3 in DNA: TGTGCCAGCAGTGAATTCTCCCAGTGGGTTTGGACTCCGCTAGATCAGCCCCAGCATTTT. As protein: CASSEFSQWVWTPLDQPQHF.

At least ten counts were recorded for this clonotype. The chain joins TRBV6-5 to TRBJ2-3, with 7 bases fitting TRBD2. Looked up from germline, CDR1 is MNHEY and CDR2 is SVGAGI. The CDR3 has 15 residues. The V and J ends lost 5 bases and 1 base, in that order; junction bases with no gene match: 6. The CDR3 sequence is CASSRSGTGTDTQYF. Written as DNA, the CDR3 is TGTGCCAGCAGTCGGAGCGGGACCGGCACAGATACGCAGTATTTT.

This clonotype was detected ten times or more. Written as DNA, the CDR3 is TGCGCCAGCAGCTTGGCCGAGCTTCGGGGACCCGGGGAGCTGTTTTTT. Translation: CASSLAELRGPGELFF. V is TRBV5-1 and J is TRBJ2-2, with D possibly called TRBD1 or TRBD2 (5 bases each). V gave up 0 bases and J gave up 6 bases, with 15 bases separating them. The CDR3 consists of 16 residues. Germline CDR1 and CDR2: SGHRS and YFSETQ.

CDR3 protein: CASSSVTGGTYNSPLHF. Here the CDR3 DNA reads TGTGCCAGCAGCTCCGTAACAGGGGGAACCTATAATTCACCCCTCCACTTT. The chain employs TRBV5-6 and TRBJ1-6, with 8 bases matching TRBD1. The germline CDR1 and CDR2 sequences are SGHDT and YYEEEE. V shed 3 bases, J shed 2 bases, and the junction held 7 bases outside the gene matches. The CDR3 has 17 residues.

The rearrangement joins TRBV7-2 to TRBJ1-1; D possibly corresponds to TRBD1 (6 bases). CDR1 SGHTA and CDR2 FQGNSA come from the germline V gene. The V and J ends lost 3 bases and 3 bases respectively, with 8 bases between them. The CDR3 extends over 13 amino acids. The CDR3 bases are TGTGCCAGCAGCTTGGGGGGGCACACTGAAGCTTTCTTT. As protein: CASSLGGHTEAFF.

This clonotype has just a few counts. The gene calls are TRBV18 and TRBJ2-1; TRBD1 or TRBD2 may be the D gene (6 bases each). This CDR3 region has 17 residues. The germline V and J ends were trimmed by 0 bases and 4 bases, with 16 bases remaining between them. CDR1 and CDR2 (germline): KGHSH, LQKENI. The CDR3, as DNA: TGTGCCAGCTCACCACCCGGGGGCCTGAGGGAATACAATGAGCAGTTCTTC. It translates to CASSPPGGLREYNEQFF.

This clonotype was detected ten times or more. This sequence joins TRBV28 and TRBJ2-1; 7 positions match TRBD2. With V trimmed by 8 bases and J by 1 base, 8 bases remained unmatched. The CDR3 is 15 amino acids. CDR1 is MDHEN, CDR2 SYDVKM, per germline. The CDR3 reads CASAGRTRSYNEQFF. The CDR3 DNA is TGTGCCAGCGCGGGGAGGACTAGATCCTACAATGAGCAGTTCTTC.

This chain links TRBV28 with TRBJ1-1; D gene uncertain. The CDR3 spans 11 residues. Germline V lookup: CDR1 MDHEN, CDR2 SYDVKM. Trimming removed 8 bases at V and 2 bases at J, with 6 bases between. CDR3 DNA: TGTGCCAGCGGTAGAAACACTGAAGCTTTCTTT. It encodes CASGRNTEAFF.